The entry that follows covers one T cell receptor (beta chain) sequence. Many counts were recorded for this clonotype. Its antigen is currently not known. No base quality values were provided; no much bigger clone lies one nucleotide off. The library was obtained by 5' RACE. These reads were obtained on an Illumina HiSeq 2000. Template switching added a universal primer binding site, and the final cDNA carried a unique molecular identifier that allowed TCR cDNA molecules to be counted accurately. Specific primers in the conserved constant-segment region were used to synthesize first-strand cDNA for the TCR alpha and beta chains. To control for contamination, every cDNA library carried two barcodes: a SMART-Mk sample barcode plus Illumina barcodes. TruSeq adapter sequences along with Illumina sample barcodes were introduced in two successive PCR steps. Sequencing of the TCR alpha and beta cDNA libraries was done on the Illumina HiSeq platform using custom primers. The original methods were these. MiGEC was used to process raw reads and extract unique molecular identifiers, and MiXCR was used to find CDR3 positions. For each individual, recombination models were inferred using an EM algorithm with the repgenHMM and IGoR tools. Shared clonotypes were analyzed with the tcR package in R, and sharing was normalized by the product of cloneset sizes. To study raw recombination without the effects of thymic and clonal selection, out-of-frame nonproductive sequences were analyzed. TCRdb reanalyzed the raw reads on its own, using fastp at Q25 for trimming and MiXCR for clone calling, and kept in-frame beta chains. Every distinct CDR3 protein forms one entry, paired with its most common genes and DNA. Here the V and J calls rest on TCRdb's processing, not on the authors' analysis. The sample table shows approximately 690,000 distinct CDR3 sequences, and roughly 6.2% are seen once. Approximately 1.6% of the sample is taken by the ten largest.

The sample comes from a study of identical twins (dated by TCRdb to the mid-2010s). General notes on the study: The study deep-sequenced TCR alpha and beta repertoires from monozygotic twins, unrelated adults of various ages and cord blood to test whether fetal clonotypes persist. Replicate twin experiments were performed at different times using different library preparation protocols to rule out contamination.

Study-wide findings and limitations: Conclusions relied on cross-sectional statistical analysis, since the same donors could not be followed over many years. The excess sharing between twins in beta out-of-frame sequences was weaker because fewer shared sequences reduced the signal-to-noise ratio. Invariant T cells such as MAIT and iNKT could partly confound zero-insertion analyses, though diverse VJ usage argued against this for most clonotypes. Compared with coincidental sharing between unrelated individuals, out-of-frame TCR alpha sequences shared between twins had an excess of sequences with low generation probability. Out-of-frame TCR alpha sharing in monozygotic twins was systematically underestimated by recombination models, whereas sharing between unrelated individuals was in agreement with the recombination models. Fewer insertions were carried by abundant cord blood beta clonotypes, a similar but weaker trend appeared in young adult naive repertoires, and no such trend appeared in memory repertoires.

The germline V and J ends show losses of 4 bases and 3 bases respectively, and no gene match explains 6 bases of the junction. Taken from cysteine to valine, the CDR3 has 15 residues. Only the CDR3 portion is preserved as DNA: 45 bases, with reading frame beginning at the first base. The CDR1 and CDR2 encoded by the germline V gene are SGHRS and YFSETQ. Only healthy Caucasian donors were included. The study also sequenced three unrelated non-twin adults: a male aged 18 to 30, a male aged 50 to 60 and a female aged 50 to 60. Using Miltenyi CD45RO+ enrichment and human naive T-cell isolation kits, memory (CD45RO+) and naive T cells were isolated from PBMC.

The sample comprised naive T cells sorted from blood. In the paper's terms, the cell subset or site label means: cells isolated with a human naive T-cell isolation kit. Recombination joined TRBV5-1 with TRBJ2-7, with 11 middle bases fitting TRBD2. This sequence was found in a man between 18 and 35 years old in good health. The DNA sequence reads TGCGCCAGCAGCCCAGGACTAGCGGGTATCTACGAGCAGTACGTC. It is translated as CASSPGLAGIYEQYV.